The 30 T cell receptor beta chains presented below share a single source sample, sequenced in a study of CD8 T cells in ankylosing spondylitis. In TCRdb, the 5' RACE reads were re-called with MiXCR into one record per CDR3 protein. This sample has around 250,000 distinct CDR3 sequences, with roughly 32% found just once. Input material: blood, either unsorted or a sorted T cell fraction (not recorded which). All receptors derive from a male donor with ankylosing spondylitis or in good health (not recorded which).

Only a few counts were recorded for this clonotype. The rearrangement joins TRBV20-1 to TRBJ1-1; D not resolved. Germline CDR1 DFQATT, CDR2 SNEGSKA (reference sequence). This CDR3 spans 11 amino acids. The ends were cut back, 7 bases at V and 5 bases at J, with 11 bases in the middle. In nucleotides, the CDR3 is TGCAGTGGTGGGAGTCGTACTGAAGCTTTCTTT. Its protein product is CSGGSRTEAFF.

The table lists this clonotype with a few counts. The genes are TRBV20-1 and TRBJ2-2, with D possibly being TRBD1 (6 bases). Trimming removed 3 bases at V and 6 bases at J, with 17 bases between. Germline loops: CDR1 DFQATT, CDR2 SNEGSKA (reference sequence). This CDR3 spans 15 amino acids. The CDR3 DNA reads as TGCAGTGCTAGCTCATTGGGAAAGGGGGCCGGGGAGCTGTTTTTT. The encoded protein is CSASSLGKGAGELFF.

The chain is built from TRBV2 and TRBJ1-6; the D gene is possibly TRBD1 (6 bases). Per the germline V gene, CDR1 is SNHLY and CDR2 is FYNNEI. Trimming pared 6 bases from V and 9 bases from J, leaving 18 bases between. CDR3 length: 15 amino acids. The CDR3, as DNA: TGTGCCAGCAGCCCCGGACAGCCTCTATTTTCACCCCTCCACTTT. As protein: CASSPGQPLFSPLHF.

This clonotype has only a few counts. The chain links TRBV6-1 to TRBJ2-7, with TRBD1 matching over 7 bases. The V gene's germline CDR1 is MNHNS and CDR2 SASEGT. Trimming at V came to 6 bases and at J to 6 bases, leaving 8 bases not matched to a gene. The length of the CDR3 is 13 residues. The DNA for the CDR3 is TGTGCCAGCAGATTGAACAGGGGTACCGAGCAGTACTTC. This gives the protein CASRLNRGTEQYF.

This clonotype was seen only a few times. The rearrangement joins TRBV10-3 to TRBJ2-7; 10 bases agree with TRBD1. V shed 7 bases, J shed 2 bases, and the junction held 8 bases outside the gene matches. Per germline, CDR1 ENHRY and CDR2 SYGVKD. The CDR3 runs 15 residues. This chain's CDR3 is CAIIGSGTGAYEQYF. The CDR3 coding sequence is TGTGCCATCATCGGAAGCGGGACAGGGGCCTACGAGCAGTACTTC.

This clonotype was seen a handful of times. The gene calls are TRBV7-2 and TRBJ1-2; TRBD1 is a possible D gene (5 bases). Germline V gene lookup returns CDR1 SGHTA and CDR2 FQGNSA. This CDR3 spans 14 amino acids. V was trimmed by 0 bases and J by 5 bases, leaving 10 bases between them. CDR3 sequence (DNA): TGTGCCAGCAGCTTAGCGGTGGGGGGGTATGGCTACACCTTC. This sequence encodes CASSLAVGGYGYTF.

The chain uses TRBV11-1 and TRBJ2-3; D may be TRBD1 (5 bases). V lost 2 bases, J lost 3 bases, and 12 bases lay in between. This CDR3 contains 15 residues. CDR1 and CDR2 from the germline V gene are SGHAT and FQDESV (reference sequence). CDR3 nucleotide sequence: TGTGCCAGCAGCTTAAAGGGGAAGAGGACAGATACGCAGTATTTT. Its protein product is CASSLKGKRTDTQYF.

The rearrangement uses TRBV5-6 and TRBJ2-6; possible D gene TRBD2, 5 bases. The CDR3 length is 17 residues. V lost 0 bases to trimming and J lost 0 bases, with 10 bases between them. Germline V CDR1 and CDR2: SGHDT, YYEEEE. CDR3 sequence (DNA): TGTGCCAGCAGCTTGGACGGGATTCGCTCTGGGGCCAACGTCCTGACTTTC. Its translation: CASSLDGIRSGANVLTF.

The chain links TRBV6-6 to TRBJ2-3; TRBD2 might be the D (6 bases). The germline V gene encodes CDR1 MNHNY and CDR2 SVGAGI (reference sequence). The CDR3 sequence is 13 residues long. V was shortened by 6 bases and J by 6 bases, with 13 bases between the two germline ends. The CDR3: CASSRGNRDTQYF. In DNA, the CDR3 is TGTGCCAGCAGCCGGGGGAACAGGGATACGCAGTATTTT.

J is TRBJ2-1 and V is TRBV20-1; unclear D gene. CDR1 and CDR2 from the germline V gene are DFQATT and SNEGSKA (reference sequence). The CDR3 contains 11 residues. The V end was cut by 5 bases, the J end by 14 bases, with 16 bases between. In DNA, the CDR3 is TGCAGTGCTTACCCCTTGATGATGAAGTTCTTC. Translation: CSAYPLMMKFF.

Only a few counts were recorded for this clonotype. The rearrangement links TRBV12-3 or TRBV12-4 to TRBJ2-7; 10 bases fit TRBD1. The CDR3 consists of 15 residues. The ends lost 5 bases at V and 2 bases at J; junction bases unmatched: 6. The CDR3 is CASSRRDRGPYEQYF. The CDR3 DNA follows: TGTGCCAGCAGTAGAAGGGACAGGGGCCCCTACGAGCAGTACTTC.

This clonotype was found a few times. The J gene is TRBJ2-5, the V gene TRBV29-1; D gene unclear. V was clipped by 1 base and J by 5 bases, with 8 bases between them. Germline V CDR1 and CDR2: SQVTM, ANQGSEA. CDR3 length: 12 residues. The CDR3 DNA sequence: TGCAGCGTTGAAGGACCGGTGGAGACCCAGTACTTC. Its protein is CSVEGPVETQYF.

This clonotype occurred many times. The chain combines TRBV6-5 with TRBJ2-1; 7 bases fit TRBD2. CDR1 is MNHEY and CDR2 is SVGAGI in the germline V gene. Unmatched junction bases numbered 2, after V lost 0 bases and J lost 6 bases. The CDR3 is 14 amino acids. The CDR3 DNA sequence: TGTGCCAGCAGTTACTCGACGGGGGGCAATGAGCAGTTCTTC. Amino acids: CASSYSTGGNEQFF.

The J gene is TRBJ2-5, the V gene TRBV6-5; tentatively, D is TRBD1 (5 bases). V lost 4 bases and J lost 7, with 10 bases in between. CDR1 is MNHEY and CDR2 is SVGAGI in the germline V gene. The CDR3 runs 12 residues. The CDR3 bases are TGTGCCAGCAGTTTCCAGGGCGGGACCCAGTACTTC. It is translated as CASSFQGGTQYF.

This chain uses TRBV12-3 or TRBV12-4 with TRBJ1-1; no definite D call. The V gene lost 3 bases and the J gene lost 1 base, with 9 bases spanning the gap. CDR3 size: 14 residues. The CDR3 sequence: CASSFINPNTEAFF. CDR3 coding DNA: TGTGCCAGCAGTTTTATTAACCCGAACACTGAAGCTTTCTTT.

This clonotype has a handful of counts. This sequence joins TRBV12-3 or TRBV12-4 and TRBJ1-1; 8 bases fit TRBD1. V lost 5 bases to trimming and J lost 2 bases; unmatched junction nucleotides: 10. CDR3 length: 16 amino acids. The CDR3 nucleotides are TGTGCCAGCAGTCCCGGACAGGGAGGAGGAAACACTGAAGCTTTCTTT. The encoded protein is CASSPGQGGGNTEAFF.

This clonotype was observed a few times. The chain links TRBV29-1 to TRBJ1-1; D might be TRBD1 (5 bases). The ends were cut back, 7 bases at V and 4 bases at J, with 13 bases in the middle. Germline V gives CDR1 SQVTM, CDR2 ANQGSEA. The CDR3 is 12 amino acids. This CDR3 is CSGNGHTTEAFF. DNA of the CDR3: TGCAGCGGTAACGGACACACCACTGAAGCTTTCTTT.

This clonotype was seen only a few times. V and J are TRBV5-1 and TRBJ2-3, with 9 bases aligning to TRBD2. Germline CDR1 and CDR2: SGHRS and YFSETQ. V was clipped by 6 bases and J by 6 bases; unmatched bases: 8. This CDR3 comprises 14 residues. This chain's CDR3 is CASMGGGASDTQYF. The CDR3 nucleotides are TGCGCCAGCATGGGCGGGGGGGCGTCGGATACGCAGTATTTT.

The chain couples TRBV12-3 or TRBV12-4 to TRBJ2-5; the match to TRBD1 covers 9 bases. The CDR3 extends over 14 amino acids. The J segment lost 3 bases and the V segment lost 5 bases, leaving 4 bases of the junction unmatched. The CDR3 DNA is TGTGCCAGCAGTGGCGGGACAGGGAAAGAGACCCAGTACTTC. This codes for CASSGGTGKETQYF.

This clonotype was counted a single time. This chain connects TRBV28 to TRBJ2-7, with D perhaps matching TRBD2 (6 bases). Trimming left V 6 bases short and J 0 bases short, with 15 bases between. CDR3 length: 15 amino acids. Germline-derived CDR1 and CDR2 are MDHEN and SYDVKM. The CDR3 nucleotides are TGTGCCAGCAGGGAAGTCGCGGGGCTCTCCTACGAGCAGTACTTC. Its protein product is CASREVAGLSYEQYF. The full variable domain, rest sourced from reference TRBV28 and TRBJ2-7, is DVKVTQSSRYLVKRTGEKVFLECVQDMDHENMFWYRQDPGLGLRLIYFSYDVKMKEKGDIPEGYSVSREKKERFSLILESASTNQTSMYLCASREVAGLSYEQYFGPGTRLTVT.

The chain uses TRBV6-5 and TRBJ1-1; 9 nucleotides match TRBD1. V shed 1 base, J shed 4 bases, and the junction held 4 bases outside the gene matches. This CDR3 contains 15 residues. CDR1 and CDR2 from the germline V gene are MNHEY and SVGAGI. The CDR3 coding sequence is TGTGCCAGCAGTTACTACACAGGGGGCAGCACTGAAGCTTTCTTT. It yields the protein CASSYYTGGSTEAFF.

Only a few counts were recorded for this clonotype. This sequence joins TRBV20-1 and TRBJ2-4; D not resolved. Germline V gene data show CDR1 as DFQATT and CDR2 as SNEGSKA (reference sequence). The CDR3 extends over 12 amino acids. Trimming pared 6 bases from V and 5 bases from J, leaving 11 bases between. The CDR3 sequence: CSASRLENIQYF. The CDR3 DNA sequence: TGCAGTGCGTCGCGGCTTGAAAACATTCAGTACTTC.

CDR3 bases: TGTGCCAGCAGTTACTCGGTAGGAGTTGAAGCTTTCTTT. Amino acid sequence: CASSYSVGVEAFF. The genes are TRBV6-6 and TRBJ1-1; D is ambiguous. This CDR3 comprises 13 residues. Trimming removed 0 bases from V and 7 bases from J, with 9 bases in between. Germline loops: CDR1 MNHNY, CDR2 SVGAGI (reference sequence).

The V and J genes are TRBV7-2 and TRBJ1-1, with 7 bases that match TRBD1. CDR3 length equals 15 residues. From germline, CDR1 is SGHTA and CDR2 FQGNSA. The ends lost 1 base at V and 0 bases at J; junction bases unmatched: 2. Here the CDR3 reads CASSLGGTVNTEAFF. The CDR3 DNA reads as TGTGCCAGCAGCTTAGGGGGGACAGTGAACACTGAAGCTTTCTTT.

This clonotype was seen only a few times. The chain recombines TRBV4-1 with TRBJ1-1; no reliable D call. The V gene lost 1 base and the J gene lost 3 bases, with 12 bases spanning the gap. Germline lookup yields CDR1 MGHRA and CDR2 YSYEKL. This CDR3 spans 15 amino acids. CDR3 residues: CASSQAALRDTEAFF. CDR3 nucleotides: TGCGCCAGCAGCCAAGCCGCCTTGAGGGACACTGAAGCTTTCTTT.

J is TRBJ2-3 and V is TRBV12-3 or TRBV12-4, with D maybe TRBD1 (6 bases). V was trimmed by 6 bases and J by 6 bases, leaving 10 bases between them. The CDR3 totals 12 residues. DNA of the CDR3: TGTGCCAGCAGCAACAGGGTGGATACGCAGTATTTT. This encodes CASSNRVDTQYF.

The V and J genes are TRBV6-1 and TRBJ2-5, with D tentatively TRBD2 (6 bases). Germline CDR1 MNHNS, CDR2 SASEGT. Trimming pared 4 bases from V and 2 bases from J, leaving 17 bases between. This CDR3 region has 16 residues. CDR3 DNA sequence: TGTGCCAGCAGTGGGCTGAGGGGACTCGATCAAGAGACCCAGTACTTC. Residues: CASSGLRGLDQETQYF.

This clonotype was counted between two and nine times. The CDR3 is CSANPVGTGATYEQYF. The CDR3 nucleotides read TGCAGTGCCAATCCAGTCGGGACAGGGGCTACCTACGAGCAGTACTTC. The chain uses TRBV20-1 and TRBJ2-7, with 10 bases identical to TRBD1. The CDR3 length is 16 residues. V shed 6 bases and J 2 bases; nucleotides not matched to a gene: 13. Looked up from germline, CDR1 is DFQATT and CDR2 is SNEGSKA (reference sequence).

The chain has TRBV20-1 and TRBJ2-1; tentatively, D is TRBD2 (5 bases). V gave up 7 bases and J gave up 1 base, with 8 bases separating them. Germline CDR1 reads DFQATT; CDR2 reads SNEGSKA (reference sequence). The CDR3 consists of 12 residues. The CDR3 DNA reads TGCAGTGTCGGGATTTCCTACAATGAGCAGTTCTTC. As protein: CSVGISYNEQFF.

This clonotype has just a few counts. The chain carries TRBV20-1 and TRBJ1-2; D not certain. This CDR3 contains 12 residues. V was pared by 3 bases and J by 4 bases, with 9 bases between. The germline V gene has CDR1 DFQATT and CDR2 SNEGSKA (reference sequence). CDR3 DNA: TGCAGTGCTAGCGAAGGGTTCTATGGCTACACCTTC. It codes for CSASEGFYGYTF.